This T cell receptor beta chain comes out of a study of beta chain features in type 1 diabetes. Background on the study: The number of sorted cells examined across all samples was roughly 100,000,000.

V lost 3 bases and J 3 bases, leaving 8 bases between the germline ends. The germline V gene encodes CDR1 KGHSH and CDR2 LQKENI. The CDR3 covers 13 residues. Isolated RNA was reverse transcribed in full, so expressed TCRB transcripts were sequenced. Deep immunoSEQ sequencing covered naive, central memory and regulatory T cell samples. Profiled with immunoSEQ multiplex PCR; TCRdb holds only in-frame clones, not every one. The sample lists about 700,000 clones, over 10% occurring once. Study outcomes and limitations: In every one of the four CD4+ subsets, TCRB CDR3s were moderately but significantly shorter in Type 1 diabetes patients. Compared with healthy donors, patients appeared to share more similar naive, central memory and regulatory TCRB repertoires.

The sample holds a few counts of this clone. Its matching antigen is unknown. Other DNA sequences of this sample code for an identical CDR3. The rearrangement uses TRBV18 and TRBJ1-1, with D hard to call. The sequenced material came from naive CD4+ T cells from blood. The sequence derives from a man younger than 35 with type 1 diabetes. CDR3 in DNA: TGTGCCAGCTCACCTCTGGGCGACACTGAAGCTTTCTTT. It is translated as CASSPLGDTEAFF. The whole variable domain, remainder taken from reference TRBV18 and TRBJ1-1, is NAGVMQNPRHLVRRRGQEARLRCSPMKGHSHVYWYRQLPEEGLKFMVYLQKENIIDESGMPKERFSAEFPKEGPSILRIQQVVRGDSAAYFCASSPLGDTEAFFGQGTRLTVV.